This T cell receptor (beta chain) was captured by sequencing in a study of T cells in Graves' hyperthyroidism and ophthalmopathy (dated by TCRdb to the late 2010s). About the full investigation: To identify distinguishing TCR V-J signatures, a discovery cohort of around 100 patients was used, comprising some 45 with Graves' ophthalmopathy and some 60 with stable Graves' hyperthyroidism. Once sampling was done, hyperthyroidism patients were given methimazole at a starting dose of 30 mg daily, whereas ophthalmopathy patients were given high-dose intravenous methylprednisolone. The paper describes TCR Vbeta CDR3 sequencing of about 140 peripheral blood samples, made up of 43 ophthalmopathy patients, around 73 hyperthyroidism patients and 17 progressor patients. In addition, the study compared T-cell repertoires in thyroid tissue and in blood from five to seven Graves' hyperthyroidism patients. Prospective prediction of ophthalmopathy was tested in an independent validation cohort consisting of roughly 20 hyperthyroidism patients and approximately 16 patients who later progressed to ophthalmopathy. The 90 or so discovery patients were randomly split 7:3 into training and test sets.

Overall study results and their limits: Sample size was not statistically predetermined, and blinding of investigators to group allocation was not performed. In validation, the model predicted progression to ophthalmopathy a median of around 6.5 months before onset, with 70% to 71% sensitivity and nearly 75% specificity. Blood samples also contained most of the expanded thyroid clonotypes (frequency above 0.001), which suggests that blood repertoires may reflect thyroid immune responses. A 13 V-J signature model separated ophthalmopathy from stable hyperthyroidism, with around 91% sensitivity and around 84% specificity in cross-validation and 80%/75% in testing.

Graves' hyperthyroidism was defined as stable when no progression to ophthalmopathy occurred over 18 months of follow-up. Hyperthyroidism patients were aged 18 to 65 years and newly diagnosed, with disease duration of less than 2 months. Exclusion was applied to patients with uncontrolled infections, other autoimmune diseases, pregnancy or lactation. Diagnoses were based on clinical symptoms, serum thyroxine and TRAb, thyroid ultrasound and orbital computed tomography. Total RNA was extracted with Trizol reagent, and quality was checked on an Agilent 2100 Bioanalyzer. The TCR beta CDR3 regions were amplified from the RNA transcripts. The TCR CDR3 was subjected to a first round of RT-PCR using the HTBI primer set and the Qiagen OneStep RT-PCR kit. Libraries were constructed in a second round of multiplex PCR, after which size selection and purification were carried out. Paired-end sequencing of the libraries was performed with 100 bp reads on an Illumina HiSeq2000. The authors' analysis ran thus. SOAPnuke was used to process the raw data, throwing out any read that contained adapters or uncalled bases, had a mean Phred below 15, or lacked an exact constant-primer or identifier match. High-quality paired reads were merged with COPE v1.2.5, and unique nucleotide sequences were defined as clonotypes. MiTCR v1.1 was used to align clonotypes to the IMGT TRBV, TRBD and TRBJ reference segments. Only V-J combinations with frequency above 0.0001, covering roughly 99% of repertoires, were analysed. A TCS score was defined as the ratio between F50 (clonal expansion) and ExV (chaos), using BLOSUM62-based TCRdist between CDR3 peptides within each V-J. Welch's t-statistics and random forest reduced roughly 500 V-J features to about 13, which were used in a naive Bayes classifier (R e1071). TCRdb trimmed the raw reads at Q25, called clones with MiXCR and kept productive beta chains. All rows with the same CDR3 protein become a single entry with the most common DNA and genes. TCRdb's processing, not the authors' own work, is the source of the V and J calls. The sample contains some 600,000 distinct CDR3 sequences, 46% of them found a single time. The top ten constitute just under 8.5% of the sample.

Details on this clonotype: Its specific antigen is unknown. Base qualities were left out, and no much larger clone turns up one base away.

From cysteine to phenylalanine, the CDR3 is 14 amino acids long. Only the CDR3 DNA is retained, 42 bases long and in frame from the first base. V loses 3 bases, J loses 2 bases, and the germline ends lie 10 bases apart. The germline V gene provides CDR1 ENHRY and CDR2 SYGVKD. This sequence originates from a woman younger than 30 with Graves' hyperthyroidism. Donor details come from another sample of the same person, matched by shared clones. The rearrangement combines TRBV10-3 with TRBJ1-1; the D gene lacks a confident call. The sequencing sample was made of peripheral blood or thyroid tissue (not recorded which). The CDR3 here reads CAISDLAGNTEAFF. The sequenced DNA is TGTGCCATCAGTGATCTAGCGGGCAACACTGAAGCTTTCTTT.